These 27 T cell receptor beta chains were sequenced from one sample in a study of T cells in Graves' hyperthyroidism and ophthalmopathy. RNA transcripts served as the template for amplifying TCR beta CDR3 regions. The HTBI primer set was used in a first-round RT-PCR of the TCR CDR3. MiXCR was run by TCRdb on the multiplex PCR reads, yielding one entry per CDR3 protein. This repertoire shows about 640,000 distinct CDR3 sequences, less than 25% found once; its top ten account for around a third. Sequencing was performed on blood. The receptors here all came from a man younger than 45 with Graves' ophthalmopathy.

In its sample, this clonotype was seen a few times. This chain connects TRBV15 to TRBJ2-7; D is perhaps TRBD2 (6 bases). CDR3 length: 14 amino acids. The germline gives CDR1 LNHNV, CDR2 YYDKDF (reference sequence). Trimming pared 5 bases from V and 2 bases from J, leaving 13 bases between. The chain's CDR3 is CATSPGTGAYEQYF. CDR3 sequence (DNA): TGTGCCACCAGCCCCGGGACGGGGGCCTACGAGCAGTACTTC.

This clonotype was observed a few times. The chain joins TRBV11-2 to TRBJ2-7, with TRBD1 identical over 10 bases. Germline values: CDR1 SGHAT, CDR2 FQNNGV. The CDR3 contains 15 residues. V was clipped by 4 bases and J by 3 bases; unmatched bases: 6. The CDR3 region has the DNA TGTGCCAGCAGCTCCGACAGGGGGCATAGCTACGAGCAGTACTTC. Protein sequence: CASSSDRGHSYEQYF.

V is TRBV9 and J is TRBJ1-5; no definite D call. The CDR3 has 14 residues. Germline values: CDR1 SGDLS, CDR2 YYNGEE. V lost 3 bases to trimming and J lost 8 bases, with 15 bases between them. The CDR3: CASSADPVGKPQHF. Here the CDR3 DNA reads TGTGCCAGCAGCGCCGATCCCGTAGGTAAGCCCCAGCATTTT.

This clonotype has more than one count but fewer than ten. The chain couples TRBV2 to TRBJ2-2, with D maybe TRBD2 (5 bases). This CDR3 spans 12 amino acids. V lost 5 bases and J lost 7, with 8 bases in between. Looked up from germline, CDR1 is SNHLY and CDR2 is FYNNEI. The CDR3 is CASSWTGGELFF. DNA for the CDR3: TGTGCCAGCAGTTGGACTGGCGGGGAGCTGTTTTTT.

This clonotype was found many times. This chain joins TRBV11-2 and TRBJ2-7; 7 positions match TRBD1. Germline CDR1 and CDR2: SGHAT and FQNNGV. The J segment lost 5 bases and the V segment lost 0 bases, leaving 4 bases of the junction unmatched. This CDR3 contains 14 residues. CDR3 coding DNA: TGTGCCAGCAGCTTAGACGCGACAGGGAACGAGCAGTACTTC. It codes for CASSLDATGNEQYF.

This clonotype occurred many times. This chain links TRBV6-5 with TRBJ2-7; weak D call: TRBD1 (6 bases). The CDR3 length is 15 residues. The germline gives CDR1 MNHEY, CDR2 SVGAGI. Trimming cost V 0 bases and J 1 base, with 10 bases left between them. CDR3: CASSYSGQGSYEQYF. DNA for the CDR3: TGTGCCAGCAGTTACTCTGGGCAGGGGTCCTACGAGCAGTACTTC.

CDR3: CASSPTRREETQYF. In DNA form, the CDR3 reads TGTGCCAGCAGTCCGACTAGGAGGGAAGAGACCCAGTACTTC. The chain links TRBV6-1 to TRBJ2-5; the D gene is possibly TRBD2 (6 bases). CDR1 is MNHNS, CDR2 SASEGT, per germline. The CDR3 is 14 residues long. V was shortened by 5 bases and J by 3 bases, with 13 bases between the two germline ends.

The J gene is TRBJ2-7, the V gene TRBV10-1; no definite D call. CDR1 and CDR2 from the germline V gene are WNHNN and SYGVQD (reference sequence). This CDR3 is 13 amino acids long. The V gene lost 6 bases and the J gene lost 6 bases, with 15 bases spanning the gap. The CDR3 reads CASSTRAWGEQYF. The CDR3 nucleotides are TGCGCCAGCAGCACCCGGGCCTGGGGCGAGCAGTACTTC.

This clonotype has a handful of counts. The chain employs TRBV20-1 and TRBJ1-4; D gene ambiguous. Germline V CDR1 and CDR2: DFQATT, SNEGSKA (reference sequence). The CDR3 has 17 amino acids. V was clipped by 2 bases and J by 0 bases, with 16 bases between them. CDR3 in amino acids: CSARLILPGPTNEKLFF. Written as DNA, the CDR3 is TGCAGTGCTAGACTGATACTACCGGGCCCAACTAATGAAAAACTGTTTTTT.

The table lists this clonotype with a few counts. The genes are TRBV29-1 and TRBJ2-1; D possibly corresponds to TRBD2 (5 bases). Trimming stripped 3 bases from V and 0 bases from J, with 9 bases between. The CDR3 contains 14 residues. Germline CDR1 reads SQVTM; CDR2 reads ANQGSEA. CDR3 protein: CSVDPEVSYNEQFF. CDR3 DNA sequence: TGCAGCGTTGATCCGGAGGTCTCCTACAATGAGCAGTTCTTC.

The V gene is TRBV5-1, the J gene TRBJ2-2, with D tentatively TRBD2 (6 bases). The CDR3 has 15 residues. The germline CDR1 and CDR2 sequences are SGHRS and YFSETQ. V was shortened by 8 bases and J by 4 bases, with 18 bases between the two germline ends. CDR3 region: CASTEGSGGTGELFF. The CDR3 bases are TGCGCCAGTACGGAGGGTAGCGGAGGCACCGGGGAGCTGTTTTTT.

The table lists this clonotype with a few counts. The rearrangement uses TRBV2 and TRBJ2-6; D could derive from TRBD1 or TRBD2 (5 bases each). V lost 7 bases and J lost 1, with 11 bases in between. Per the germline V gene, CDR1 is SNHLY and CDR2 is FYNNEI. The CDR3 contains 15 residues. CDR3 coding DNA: TGTGCCAGCAAGGTAGGGGAGTCTGGGGCCAACGTCCTGACTTTC. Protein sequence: CASKVGESGANVLTF.

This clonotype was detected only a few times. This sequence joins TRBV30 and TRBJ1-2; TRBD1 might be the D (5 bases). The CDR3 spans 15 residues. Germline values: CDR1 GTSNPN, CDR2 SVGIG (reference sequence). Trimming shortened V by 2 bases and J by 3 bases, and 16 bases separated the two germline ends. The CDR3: CAWSTGWDGHYGYTF. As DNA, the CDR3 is TGTGCCTGGAGTACCGGTTGGGACGGTCACTATGGCTACACCTTC.

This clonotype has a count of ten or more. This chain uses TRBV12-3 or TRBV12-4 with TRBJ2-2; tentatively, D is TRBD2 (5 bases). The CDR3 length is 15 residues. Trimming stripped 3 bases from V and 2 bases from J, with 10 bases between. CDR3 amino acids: CASSFERPNTGELFF. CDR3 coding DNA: TGTGCCAGCAGTTTTGAGCGGCCCAACACCGGGGAGCTGTTTTTT.

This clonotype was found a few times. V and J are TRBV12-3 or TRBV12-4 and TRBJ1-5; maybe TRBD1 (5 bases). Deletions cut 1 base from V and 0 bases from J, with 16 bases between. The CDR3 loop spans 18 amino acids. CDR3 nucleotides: TGTGCCAGCAGTTTAGGGGGCCGAAGCAGATATAGCAATCAGCCCCAGCATTTT. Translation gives CASSLGGRSRYSNQPQHF.

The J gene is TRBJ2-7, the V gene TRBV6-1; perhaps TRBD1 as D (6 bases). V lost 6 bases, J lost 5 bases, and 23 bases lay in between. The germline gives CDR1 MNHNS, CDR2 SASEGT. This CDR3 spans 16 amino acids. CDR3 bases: TGTGCCAGCAGCCCGCCCCGCAGGGGTCCCTTAAACGAGCAGTACTTC. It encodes CASSPPRRGPLNEQYF.

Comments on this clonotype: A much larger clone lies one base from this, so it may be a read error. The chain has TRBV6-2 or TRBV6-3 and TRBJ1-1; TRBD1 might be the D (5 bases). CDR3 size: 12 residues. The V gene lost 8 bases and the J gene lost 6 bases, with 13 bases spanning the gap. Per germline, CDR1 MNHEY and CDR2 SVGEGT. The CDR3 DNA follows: TGTGCCAGCGGTTGGGGGGGATCTGAAGCTTTCTTT. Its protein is CASGWGGSEAFF.

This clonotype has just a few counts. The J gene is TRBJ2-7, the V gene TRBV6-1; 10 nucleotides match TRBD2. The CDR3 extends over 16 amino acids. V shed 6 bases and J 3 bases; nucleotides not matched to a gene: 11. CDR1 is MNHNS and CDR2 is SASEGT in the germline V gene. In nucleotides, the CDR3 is TGTGCCAGCAGAACGTTTGGAACTAGCGGGAACTACGAGCAGTACTTC. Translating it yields CASRTFGTSGNYEQYF.

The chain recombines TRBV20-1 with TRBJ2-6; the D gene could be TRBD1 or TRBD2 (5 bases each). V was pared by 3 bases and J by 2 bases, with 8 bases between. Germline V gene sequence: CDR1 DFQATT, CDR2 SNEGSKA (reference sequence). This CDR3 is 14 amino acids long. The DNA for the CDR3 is TGCAGTGCTAGCAGGGAGACTGGGGCCAACGTCCTGACTTTC. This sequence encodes CSASRETGANVLTF.

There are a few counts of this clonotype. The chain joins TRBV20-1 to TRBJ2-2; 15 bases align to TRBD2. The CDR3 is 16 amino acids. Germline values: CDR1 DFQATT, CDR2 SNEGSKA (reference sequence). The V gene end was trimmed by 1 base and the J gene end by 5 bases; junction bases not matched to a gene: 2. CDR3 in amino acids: CSARGGLAGGTGELFF. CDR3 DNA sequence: TGCAGTGCTAGAGGGGGACTAGCGGGAGGAACCGGGGAGCTGTTTTTT.

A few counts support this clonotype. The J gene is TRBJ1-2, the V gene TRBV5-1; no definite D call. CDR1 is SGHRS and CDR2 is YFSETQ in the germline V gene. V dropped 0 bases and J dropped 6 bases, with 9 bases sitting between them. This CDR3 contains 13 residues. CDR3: CASSLATTDGYTF. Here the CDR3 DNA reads TGCGCCAGCAGCTTGGCGACTACAGATGGCTACACCTTC.

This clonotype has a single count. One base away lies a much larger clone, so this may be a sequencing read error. Here the CDR3 DNA reads TGTGCCAGCAGTGGGCAGGCCAAGGCTGGCTACACCTTC. This sequence encodes CASSGQAKAGYTF. The chain joins TRBV6-1 to TRBJ1-2; D is undetermined. CDR1 and CDR2 (germline): MNHNS, SASEGT. V was cut by 4 bases and J by 7 bases, with 13 bases left in between. The CDR3 sequence is 13 residues long.

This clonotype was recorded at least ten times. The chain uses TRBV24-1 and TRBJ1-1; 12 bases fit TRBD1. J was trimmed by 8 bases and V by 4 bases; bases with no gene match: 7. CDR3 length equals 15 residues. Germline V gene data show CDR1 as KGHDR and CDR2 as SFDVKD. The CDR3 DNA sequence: TGTGCCACCAGTGAGGGGGGACAGGGGGCTCCCGAAGCTTTCTTT. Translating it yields CATSEGGQGAPEAFF.

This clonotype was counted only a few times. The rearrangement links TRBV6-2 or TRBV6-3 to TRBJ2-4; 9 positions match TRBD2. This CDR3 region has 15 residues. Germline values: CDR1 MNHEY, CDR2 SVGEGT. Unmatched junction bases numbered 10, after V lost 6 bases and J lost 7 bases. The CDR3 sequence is CASRNSALAGNIQYF. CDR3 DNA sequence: TGTGCCAGCAGGAACAGCGCCCTAGCGGGGAACATTCAGTACTTC.

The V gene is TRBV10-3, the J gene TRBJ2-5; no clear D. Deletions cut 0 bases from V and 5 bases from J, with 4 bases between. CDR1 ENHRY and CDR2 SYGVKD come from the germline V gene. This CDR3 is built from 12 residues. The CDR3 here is CAISESRETQYF. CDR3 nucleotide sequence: TGTGCCATCAGTGAGTCGAGGGAGACCCAGTACTTC.

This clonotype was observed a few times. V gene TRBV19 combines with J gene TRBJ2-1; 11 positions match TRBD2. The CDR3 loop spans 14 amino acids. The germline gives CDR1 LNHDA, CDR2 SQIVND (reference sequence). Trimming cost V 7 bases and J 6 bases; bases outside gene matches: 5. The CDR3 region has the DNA TGTGCCAGTACCCCACTAGCGGGAGCCAATGAGCAGTTCTTC. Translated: CASTPLAGANEQFF.

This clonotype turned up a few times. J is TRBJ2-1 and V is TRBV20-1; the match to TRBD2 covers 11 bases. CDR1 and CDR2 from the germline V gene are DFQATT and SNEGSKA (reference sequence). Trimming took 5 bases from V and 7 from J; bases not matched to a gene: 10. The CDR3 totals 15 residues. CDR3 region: CSALPTSGSWNEQFF. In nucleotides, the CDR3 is TGCAGTGCTCTCCCAACTAGCGGGAGTTGGAATGAGCAGTTCTTC.